Shown below are 31 T cell receptor beta chains from a single sample sequenced in a study of T cell repertoires in cytomegalovirus infection. TCRdb passed the reads through MiXCR, listing each CDR3 protein once. The profile covers about 260,000 distinct CDR3 sequences, with 9.1% appearing a single time and about 15% taken by the ten largest. The sequenced sample was PBMCs. These receptors were taken from a human donor in good health (CMV status not recorded). Some clones in this sample may be carry-over from other donors' samples.

This clonotype appeared many times. The chain is built from TRBV6-2 or TRBV6-3 and TRBJ2-1, with 10 bases that match TRBD2. The CDR3 has 15 residues. Germline V CDR1 and CDR2: MNHEY, SVGEGT. The V segment lost 0 bases and the J segment 10 bases; nucleotides outside the gene matches: 6. This CDR3 is CASSYSLAGALEQFF. The CDR3 bases are TGTGCCAGCAGTTACTCCCTAGCGGGGGCCCTGGAGCAGTTCTTC.

This clonotype was recorded at least ten times. The chain has TRBV7-2 and TRBJ1-4, with no clear D. The germline V gene has CDR1 SGHTA and CDR2 FQGNSA. V lost 0 bases to trimming and J lost 8 bases, with 7 bases between them. CDR3 length: 13 amino acids. The DNA of the CDR3 is TGTGCCAGCAGCTTAGCCGGGAACGAAAAACTGTTTTTT. The encoded protein is CASSLAGNEKLFF.

This clonotype was seen at least ten times. The CDR3 region has the DNA TGTGCCAGCAGCTTCAAACACTTGAGCTCTGGAAACACCATATATTTT. Encoded protein: CASSFKHLSSGNTIYF. The chain uses TRBV11-2 and TRBJ1-3; no clear D gene. This CDR3 spans 16 amino acids. V was clipped by 3 bases and J by 0 bases, with 12 bases between them. Per the germline V gene, CDR1 is SGHAT and CDR2 is FQNNGV.

As for this clonotype: A much larger clone differs from this one at a single base, so this may be a read error. The chain employs TRBV6-5 and TRBJ2-7; D uncertain. The CDR3 is 13 amino acids. CDR1 and CDR2 from the germline V gene are MNHEY and SVGAGI. The CDR3 is CASRGNKAYKQYF. The CDR3 DNA reads as TGTGCCAGCAGGGGTAATAAAGCCTACAAGCAGTACTTC.

The sample holds many counts of this clonotype. The CDR3 is CASSFMDRPNTEAFF. The CDR3 DNA reads TGTGCCAGCAGCTTTATGGACCGCCCGAACACTGAAGCTTTCTTT. V is TRBV7-2 and J is TRBJ1-1; D is unresolved. Germline V gives CDR1 SGHTA, CDR2 FQGNSA. CDR3 length equals 15 residues. V was trimmed by 3 bases and J by 1 base, leaving 12 bases between them.

There are many counts of this clonotype. The chain employs TRBV7-2 and TRBJ1-1; TRBD1 matches 7 bases. J was trimmed by 12 bases and V by 4 bases; bases with no gene match: 8. Germline CDR1 reads SGHTA; CDR2 reads FQGNSA. The CDR3 runs 12 residues. The CDR3 DNA reads TGTGCCAGCAGCTCCAGGGACAGCTACCCTTTCTTT. Translated, it gives CASSSRDSYPFF.

The sample holds many counts of this clonotype. The rearrangement links TRBV20-1 to TRBJ2-5, with TRBD1 identical over 8 bases. CDR3 size: 14 residues. The V gene's germline CDR1 is DFQATT and CDR2 SNEGSKA (reference sequence). The V and J ends lost 3 bases and 5 bases, in that order; junction bases with no gene match: 8. CDR3 DNA sequence: TGCAGTGCTAGCCCAGGGGGCCGGTGGGAGACCCAGTACTTC. Encoded protein: CSASPGGRWETQYF.

This clonotype was counted many times. The chain combines TRBV7-2 with TRBJ1-2; D uncertain. The CDR3 is 14 residues long. Looked up from germline, CDR1 is SGHTA and CDR2 is FQGNSA. V gave up 6 bases and J gave up 5 bases, with 16 bases separating them. The CDR3 loop is CASRIGGQQYGYTF. For the CDR3, the DNA is TGTGCCAGCAGGATAGGCGGGCAGCAATATGGCTACACCTTC.

This clonotype was counted at least ten times. V and J are TRBV7-2 and TRBJ1-5, with D unclear. Per germline, CDR1 SGHTA and CDR2 FQGNSA. V was clipped by 3 bases and J by 0 bases, with 15 bases between them. The CDR3 loop spans 17 amino acids. CDR3 nucleotide sequence: TGTGCCAGCAGCTTTGGGCCCGGAATATATAGCAATCAGCCCCAGCATTTT. Its protein is CASSFGPGIYSNQPQHF.

This clonotype was seen at least ten times. V is TRBV20-1 and J is TRBJ1-1; tentative D call: TRBD1 (5 bases). The CDR3 loop spans 16 amino acids. Germline V gene data show CDR1 as DFQATT and CDR2 as SNEGSKA (reference sequence). Trimming removed 3 bases at V and 3 bases at J, with 20 bases between. For the CDR3, the DNA is TGCAGTGCTAGTGGAGGGACGATGGGAAGGGACACTGAAGCTTTCTTT. This encodes CSASGGTMGRDTEAFF.

Ten or more counts support this clonotype. The chain has TRBV6-5 and TRBJ2-5; D remains unclear. Trimming left V 2 bases short and J 7 bases short, with 11 bases between. The CDR3 totals 13 residues. Looked up from germline, CDR1 is MNHEY and CDR2 is SVGAGI. Here the CDR3 reads CASSYDITVTQYF. The CDR3 DNA follows: TGTGCCAGCAGTTACGACATCACGGTGACCCAGTACTTC.

This chain joins TRBV7-9 and TRBJ2-5; perhaps TRBD1 as D (6 bases). Germline V CDR1 and CDR2: SEHNR, FQNEAQ (reference sequence). Trimming took off 5 bases at V and 5 bases at J, with 12 bases between the two ends. The CDR3 covers 13 residues. CDR3 coding DNA: TGTGCCAGCAGCAAAGGACAGTTCGAGACCCAGTACTTC. Its translation: CASSKGQFETQYF.

This clonotype was recorded at least ten times. The genes are TRBV7-3 and TRBJ2-1; 12 nucleotides agree with TRBD2. CDR1 and CDR2 from the germline V gene are SGHTA and FQGTGA. The trim removed 5 bases at V and 9 bases at J, leaving 8 bases unmatched. This CDR3 has 15 amino acids. The CDR3 DNA reads TGTGCCAGCAGCAACCCTAGCGGGGGGGTAGGTGAGCAGTTCTTC. Its translation: CASSNPSGGVGEQFF.

This clonotype appeared many times. The rearrangement uses TRBV28 and TRBJ2-7, with a tentative D call TRBD2 (6 bases). This CDR3 spans 14 amino acids. The V end lost 3 bases, the J end lost 4 bases, and 13 bases lay between the germline ends. CDR1 is MDHEN, CDR2 SYDVKM, per germline. The CDR3 here is CASSLAGFTYEQYF. DNA of the CDR3: TGTGCCAGCAGTTTGGCGGGGTTCACGTACGAGCAGTACTTC. The full variable domain, in which reference TRBV28 and TRBJ2-7 provide the parts outside the CDR3, is DVKVTQSSRYLVKRTGEKVFLECVQDMDHENMFWYRQDPGLGLRLIYFSYDVKMKEKGDIPEGYSVSREKKERFSLILESASTNQTSMYLCASSLAGFTYEQYFGPGTRLTVT.

This clonotype appeared a few times. The chain carries TRBV20-1 and TRBJ1-1; D may be TRBD1 (6 bases). The CDR3 totals 17 residues. The V end lost 4 bases, the J end lost 0 bases, and 21 bases lay between the germline ends. Germline V gene data show CDR1 as DFQATT and CDR2 as SNEGSKA (reference sequence). This CDR3 is CSATTGGRGKMNTEAFF. In DNA form, the CDR3 reads TGCAGTGCTACTACTGGGGGTAGGGGGAAGATGAACACTGAAGCTTTCTTT.

Only a few counts were recorded for this clonotype. V usage is TRBV11-2 and J usage is TRBJ2-3, with TRBD2 identical over 14 bases. The CDR3 contains 18 residues. The V segment lost 2 bases and the J segment 0 bases; nucleotides outside the gene matches: 4. Germline CDR1 SGHAT, CDR2 FQNNGV. DNA for the CDR3: TGTGCCAGCAGCTTAAGGACTAGCGGGAGGCCTAGCACAGATACGCAGTATTTT. Its translation: CASSLRTSGRPSTDTQYF.

Comments on this clonotype: A much larger clone lies one base from this, so it may be a read error. The genes are TRBV19 and TRBJ2-2; 7 nucleotides line up with TRBD1. The V gene's germline CDR1 is LNHDA and CDR2 SQIVND (reference sequence). This CDR3 contains 14 residues. CDR3 in amino acids: CASLDRQNIGELFF. Written as DNA, the CDR3 is TGTGCCAGTTTGGACAGGCAGAACATCGGGGAGCTGTTTTTT.

This chain uses TRBV19 with TRBJ2-7, with 8 bases aligning to TRBD1. V shed 6 bases and J 3 bases; nucleotides not matched to a gene: 7. The germline CDR1 and CDR2 sequences are LNHDA and SQIVND (reference sequence). The CDR3 length is 14 residues. The CDR3 coding sequence is TGTGCCAGTAGCGTGGGGACAGGTATCTACGAGCAGTACTTC. Its protein product is CASSVGTGIYEQYF. Together with reference TRBV19 and TRBJ2-7, the CDR3 gives the full variable domain: DGGITQSPKYLFRKEGQNVTLSCEQNLNHDAMYWYRQDPGQGLRLIYYSQIVNDFQKGDIAEGYSVSREKKESFPLTVTSAQKNPTAFYLCASSVGTGIYEQYFGPGTRLTVT.

This chain uses TRBV23-1 with TRBJ2-7; weak D call: TRBD1 (5 bases). TRBV23-1 is known as an ORF, though its function is uncertain. The V end lost 1 base, the J end lost 3 bases, and 22 bases lay between the germline ends. The CDR3 is 18 residues long. The CDR3 spells CASSQYWTRVRVNYEQYF. CDR3 DNA sequence: TGCGCCAGCAGTCAATACTGGACGCGCGTCAGGGTTAACTACGAGCAGTACTTC.

Here the CDR3 reads CASSFGNYGYTF. CDR3 sequence (DNA): TGTGCCAGCAGCTTTGGGAATTATGGCTACACCTTC. V gene TRBV11-2 combines with J gene TRBJ1-2; D gene unclear. In germline, CDR1 is SGHAT, CDR2 FQNNGV. V lost 3 bases and J lost 5, with 7 bases in between. The CDR3 is 12 residues long.

At least ten counts were recorded for this clonotype. This chain joins TRBV9 and TRBJ2-1, with a weak D call TRBD2 (6 bases). The CDR3 runs to 15 residues. Germline-derived CDR1 and CDR2 are SGDLS and YYNGEE. Trimming left V 3 bases short and J 0 bases short, with 10 bases between. This CDR3 reads CASSGRESSYNEQFF. Written as DNA, the CDR3 is TGTGCCAGCAGCGGGCGGGAAAGCTCCTACAATGAGCAGTTCTTC.

This clonotype was found many times. V is TRBV7-6 and J is TRBJ2-3, with D perhaps TRBD1 (5 bases). This CDR3 region has 16 residues. The ends were cut back, 0 bases at V and 0 bases at J, with 10 bases in the middle. The V gene's germline CDR1 is SGHVS and CDR2 FNYEAQ. The CDR3 bases are TGTGCCAGCAGCTTAGCCGGAAGGGGAAGCACAGATACGCAGTATTTT. Translated, it gives CASSLAGRGSTDTQYF.

This clonotype was observed a few times. The CDR3 sequence: CASSLGTATGELFF. The CDR3 nucleotides are TGTGCCAGCAGCTTAGGTACGGCGACCGGGGAGCTGTTTTTT. This chain links TRBV7-2 with TRBJ2-2; no reliable D call. Deletions cut 1 base from V and 5 bases from J, with 8 bases between. The germline gives CDR1 SGHTA, CDR2 FQGNSA. The CDR3 has 14 amino acids.

This clonotype was seen many times. V gene TRBV7-2 combines with J gene TRBJ2-2, with D tentatively TRBD2 (6 bases). This CDR3 has 17 residues. V was shortened by 2 bases and J by 4 bases, with 17 bases between the two germline ends. Germline CDR1 reads SGHTA; CDR2 reads FQGNSA. The DNA of the CDR3 is TGTGCCAGCAGCTTATGGGGCGGGGATGGGGTCACCGGGGAGCTGTTTTTT. This translates into CASSLWGGDGVTGELFF.

This chain joins TRBV20-1 and TRBJ1-4; a possible D gene is TRBD1 (6 bases). Per the germline V gene, CDR1 is DFQATT and CDR2 is SNEGSKA (reference sequence). Trimming cost V 6 bases and J 0 bases, with 14 bases left between them. The CDR3 runs 15 residues. The CDR3 region has the DNA TGCAGTGCGATCAGGGGCTTTGCAACTAATGAAAAACTGTTTTTT. Encoded protein: CSAIRGFATNEKLFF.

This clonotype was detected ten times or more. The V and J genes are TRBV2 and TRBJ2-7; D possibly uses TRBD1 or TRBD2 (6 bases each). Trimming removed 3 bases at V and 3 bases at J, with 15 bases between. The CDR3 sequence is 15 residues long. In germline, CDR1 is SNHLY, CDR2 FYNNEI. For the CDR3, the DNA is TGTGCCAGCAGTGATCCCGCGGGACAAGGCTACGAGCAGTACTTC. As protein: CASSDPAGQGYEQYF.

This clonotype was found many times. This chain joins TRBV4-3 and TRBJ1-5; D is perhaps TRBD1 (5 bases). The CDR3 covers 15 residues. Germline assignment: CDR1 LGHNA and CDR2 YSLEER. Trimming cost V 0 bases and J 1 base, with 7 bases left between them. CDR3 sequence: CASSQDKGSNQPQHF. The CDR3 DNA reads as TGCGCCAGCAGCCAAGATAAGGGGAGCAATCAGCCCCAGCATTTT.

Details on this clonotype: A much larger clone differs by one base, so this may be a read error. The rearrangement links TRBV6-2 or TRBV6-3 to TRBJ2-1; perhaps TRBD2 as D (6 bases). Germline V gene lookup returns CDR1 MNHEY and CDR2 SVGEGT. The CDR3 length is 15 residues. CDR3 nucleotide sequence: TGTGCCAGCAGGGAGGGTCCCCCTACTTACAATGAGCGGTTCTTC. It encodes CASREGPPTYNERFF.

The chain employs TRBV28 and TRBJ2-5, with 12 nucleotides matching TRBD1. With 5 bases clipped from V and 4 bases from J, the junction kept 8 bases outside the gene matches. The CDR3 length is 16 residues. The V gene's germline CDR1 is MDHEN and CDR2 SYDVKM. The CDR3 nucleotides read TGTGCCAGCAGTCCCCCGGGACAGGGGGCATCAGAGACCCAGTACTTC. Amino acid sequence: CASSPPGQGASETQYF.

The gene calls are TRBV12-3 or TRBV12-4 and TRBJ2-4, with 12 nucleotides matching TRBD2. CDR3 length: 15 residues. J lost 3 bases, V lost 6 bases, and 3 bases had no gene match. The CDR3 reads CASSRLAGVKNIQYF. The CDR3 bases are TGTGCCAGCAGCCGACTAGCGGGGGTCAAAAACATTCAGTACTTC.

This clonotype was counted many times. The chain recombines TRBV7-8 with TRBJ2-2, with D possibly matching TRBD2 (5 bases). Germline V gives CDR1 SGHVS, CDR2 FQNEAQ. V shed 5 bases and J shed 0 bases, with 16 bases lying between them. The CDR3 spans 17 residues. The CDR3 loop reads CASSQRSGIANTGELFF. In DNA form, the CDR3 reads TGTGCCAGCAGCCAGAGGTCGGGGATCGCGAACACCGGGGAGCTGTTTTTT.